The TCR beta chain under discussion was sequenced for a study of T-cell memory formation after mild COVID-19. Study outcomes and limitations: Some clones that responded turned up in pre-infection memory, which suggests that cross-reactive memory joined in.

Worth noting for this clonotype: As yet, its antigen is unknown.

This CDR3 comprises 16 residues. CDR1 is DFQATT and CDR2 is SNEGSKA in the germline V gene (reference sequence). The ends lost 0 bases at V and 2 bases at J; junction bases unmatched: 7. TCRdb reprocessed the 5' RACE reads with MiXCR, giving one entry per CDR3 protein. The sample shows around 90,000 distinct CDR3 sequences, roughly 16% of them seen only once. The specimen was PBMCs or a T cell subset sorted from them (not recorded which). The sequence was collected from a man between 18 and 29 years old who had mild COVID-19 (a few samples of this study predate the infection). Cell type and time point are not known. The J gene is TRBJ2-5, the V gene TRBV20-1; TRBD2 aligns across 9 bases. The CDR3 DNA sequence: TGCAGTGCTAGAGATTCTAGGCGGGGGGGACAAGAGACCCAGTACTTC. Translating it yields CSARDSRRGGQETQYF.